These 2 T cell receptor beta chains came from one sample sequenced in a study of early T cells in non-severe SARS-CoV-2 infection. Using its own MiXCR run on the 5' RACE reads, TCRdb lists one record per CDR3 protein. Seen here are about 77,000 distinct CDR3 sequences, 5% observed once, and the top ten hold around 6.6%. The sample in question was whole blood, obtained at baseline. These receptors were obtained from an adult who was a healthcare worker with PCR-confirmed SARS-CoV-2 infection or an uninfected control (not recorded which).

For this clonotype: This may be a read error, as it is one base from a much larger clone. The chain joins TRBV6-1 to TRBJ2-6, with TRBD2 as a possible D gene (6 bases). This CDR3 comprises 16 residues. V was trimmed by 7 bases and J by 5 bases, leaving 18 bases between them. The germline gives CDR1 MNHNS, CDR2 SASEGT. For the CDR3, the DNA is TGTGCCAGCATATGGGGACTCCTCGCGAGGGCCAACGTCCTGACTTTC. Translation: CASIWGLLARANVLTF.

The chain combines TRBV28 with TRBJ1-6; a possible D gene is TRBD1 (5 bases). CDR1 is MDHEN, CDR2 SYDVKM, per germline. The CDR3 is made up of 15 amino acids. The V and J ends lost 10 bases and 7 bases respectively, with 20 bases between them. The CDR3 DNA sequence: TGTGCCACCGGGGACCTCCCCGAGGAAAATTCACCCCTCCACTTT. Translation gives CATGDLPEENSPLHF.